Presented here are 27 T cell receptor beta chains from one specimen sequenced in a study of beta chain features in type 1 diabetes. The study reverse transcribed the entire isolated RNA, so it sequenced expressed TCRB transcripts. The data were produced by immunoSEQ multiplex PCR, yet TCRdb's version contains in-frame clones alone and is incomplete. Among hundreds of thousands of clones listed, around 16% were seen once. Material for sequencing was naive CD4+ T cells from blood. Receptors originate from a man in his late teens or twenties in good health.

The chain combines TRBV7-6 with TRBJ2-5; D call uncertain. CDR1 and CDR2 (germline): SGHVS, FNYEAQ. The CDR3 covers 12 residues. Trimming left V 8 bases short and J 2 bases short, with 9 bases between. The CDR3 DNA is TGTGCCAGCGCCCGTACACAAGAGACCCAGTACTTC. This gives the protein CASARTQETQYF.

This chain connects TRBV7-3 to TRBJ2-7; TRBD1 matches 10 bases. The germline V gene has CDR1 SGHTA and CDR2 FQGTGA. The CDR3 is made up of 15 amino acids. With V trimmed by 3 bases and J by 3 bases, 5 bases remained unmatched. CDR3 residues: CASSLSGTGVYEQYF. CDR3 in DNA: TGTGCCAGCAGCTTGAGCGGGACAGGGGTCTACGAGCAGTACTTC.

The table lists this clone with a few counts. The chain combines TRBV9 with TRBJ1-2, with TRBD1 identical over 7 bases. Germline CDR1 and CDR2: SGDLS and YYNGEE. V shed 3 bases, J shed 7 bases, and the junction held 15 bases outside the gene matches. The CDR3 length is 16 residues. Here the CDR3 DNA reads TGTGCCAGCAGCGGCACAGGGGCCTGGTTCGGGTTTGGCTACACCTTC. Translating gives CASSGTGAWFGFGYTF.

The V and J genes are TRBV9 and TRBJ2-1; D is possibly TRBD2 (6 bases). The CDR3 runs 17 residues. The V end was cut by 0 bases, the J end by 6 bases, with 19 bases between. Germline CDR1 reads SGDLS; CDR2 reads YYNGEE. The CDR3 region is CASSVDTARLGFNEQFF. DNA for the CDR3: TGTGCCAGCAGCGTAGACACGGCGCGACTAGGGTTCAATGAGCAGTTCTTC.

The rearrangement links TRBV2 to TRBJ1-1; D gene uncertain. Germline V gene data show CDR1 as SNHLY and CDR2 as FYNNEI. V dropped 3 bases and J dropped 4 bases, with 12 bases sitting between them. The CDR3 covers 14 residues. CDR3 DNA sequence: TGTGCCAGCAGTGATGGGGTCTTTAGCACTGAAGCTTTCTTT. Translation: CASSDGVFSTEAFF.

This sequence joins TRBV7-9 and TRBJ2-2; D is possibly TRBD1 (6 bases). Trimming took off 5 bases at V and 6 bases at J, with 16 bases between the two ends. Germline-derived CDR1 and CDR2 are SEHNR and FQNEAQ (reference sequence). The CDR3 extends over 15 amino acids. In DNA, the CDR3 is TGTGCCAGCAGCAAGACATACACAGGGTCCGGGGAGCTGTTTTTT. Translating it yields CASSKTYTGSGELFF.

This clone was seen a few times. CDR3 DNA: TGCGCCAGCAGCGCGGTCCAACAAGGAAATGAAAAACTGTTTTTT. Translating gives CASSAVQQGNEKLFF. The genes are TRBV5-1 and TRBJ1-4, with D uncertain. CDR1 SGHRS and CDR2 YFSETQ come from the germline V gene. The CDR3 sequence is 15 residues long. Trimming stripped 4 bases from V and 5 bases from J, with 15 bases between.

The V gene is TRBV14, the J gene TRBJ1-2; D not resolved. The V end lost 2 bases, the J end lost 6 bases, and 7 bases lay between the germline ends. Germline V gene lookup returns CDR1 SGHDN and CDR2 FVKESK. CDR3 length: 12 residues. The DNA for the CDR3 is TGTGCCAGCAGCCAACGCCCGAATGGCTACACCTTC. Its protein is CASSQRPNGYTF.

The rearrangement joins TRBV28 to TRBJ1-1; D not certain. The CDR3 spans 13 residues. Germline CDR1 is MDHEN and CDR2 is SYDVKM. V was shortened by 2 bases and J by 6 bases, with 10 bases between the two germline ends. The chain's CDR3 is CASSLGKQPEAFF. CDR3 nucleotides: TGTGCCAGCAGTTTAGGCAAACAGCCTGAAGCTTTCTTT. The whole variable domain, filled in from reference TRBV28 and TRBJ1-1, reads DVKVTQSSRYLVKRTGEKVFLECVQDMDHENMFWYRQDPGLGLRLIYFSYDVKMKEKGDIPEGYSVSREKKERFSLILESASTNQTSMYLCASSLGKQPEAFFGQGTRLTVV.

The chain employs TRBV6-4 and TRBJ2-7; 11 bases fit TRBD2. V shed 3 bases and J 3 bases; nucleotides not matched to a gene: 4. This CDR3 has 15 residues. Germline V lookup: CDR1 MRHNA, CDR2 SNTAGT. CDR3 protein: CASSEVAGGDYEQYF. Written as DNA, the CDR3 is TGTGCCAGCAGTGAGGTAGCGGGGGGGGACTACGAGCAGTACTTC.

This clone was detected a few times. J is TRBJ2-5 and V is TRBV6-6; TRBD2 aligns across 11 bases. Trimming at V came to 5 bases and at J to 2 bases, leaving 1 base not matched to a gene. Germline assignment: CDR1 MNHNY and CDR2 SVGAGI (reference sequence). CDR3 size: 14 residues. The DNA for the CDR3 is TGTGCCAGCAGTCCTAGCGGGGGGCAAGAGACCCAGTACTTC. Protein: CASSPSGGQETQYF.

V and J are TRBV5-4 and TRBJ2-1; D unclear. The V gene lost 2 bases and the J gene lost 0 bases, with 6 bases spanning the gap. Germline V gene lookup returns CDR1 SGHNT and CDR2 YYREEE (reference sequence). The CDR3 spans 14 residues. The DNA for the CDR3 is TGTGCCAGCAGCTTCAAAGGCTCCTACAATGAGCAGTTCTTC. Its translation: CASSFKGSYNEQFF.

The CDR3, as DNA: TGTGCCAGCAGCCTCCATGGGACATCAAACTATGGCTACACCTTC. It translates to CASSLHGTSNYGYTF. This sequence joins TRBV7-3 and TRBJ1-2; tentatively, D is TRBD1 (6 bases). This CDR3 has 15 amino acids. V lost 5 bases to trimming and J lost 2 bases, with 15 bases between them. Germline V gene data show CDR1 as SGHTA and CDR2 as FQGTGA.

This clone showed up just a few times. The chain uses TRBV6-1 and TRBJ1-1; D not certain. Germline-derived CDR1 and CDR2 are MNHNS and SASEGT. The CDR3 is made up of 12 amino acids. Trimming removed 8 bases from V and 4 bases from J, with 11 bases in between. Here the CDR3 reads CASLRWGTEAFF. The CDR3 coding sequence is TGTGCCAGCCTACGTTGGGGCACTGAAGCTTTCTTT.

This clone is a singleton in its sample. This chain connects TRBV28 to TRBJ1-2; a possible D gene is TRBD1 (5 bases). Trimming removed 7 bases at V and 4 bases at J, with 16 bases between. The CDR3 loop spans 14 amino acids. Germline-derived CDR1 and CDR2 are MDHEN and SYDVKM. The CDR3 nucleotides are TGTGCCAGCACACAAATCAACAGGATCTATGGCTACACCTTC. Its protein product is CASTQINRIYGYTF.

V usage is TRBV7-6 and J usage is TRBJ1-2; D unclear. This CDR3 comprises 13 residues. Germline-derived CDR1 and CDR2 are SGHVS and FNYEAQ. Trimming pared 4 bases from V and 8 bases from J, leaving 14 bases between. The CDR3 coding sequence is TGTGCCAGCAGCTCGTTTGACGGAGAGGGCTACACCTTC. Protein product: CASSSFDGEGYTF. Filled out from reference TRBV7-6 and TRBJ1-2, the complete variable domain reads GAGVSQSPRYKVTKRGQDVALRCDPISGHVSLYWYRQALGQGPEFLTYFNYEAQQDKSGLPNDRFSAERPEGSISTLTIQRTEQRDSAMYRCASSSFDGEGYTFGSGTRLTVV.

Only a few counts were recorded for this clone. The V and J genes are TRBV29-1 and TRBJ2-7; 12 bases map to TRBD2. CDR3 length equals 15 residues. V lost 5 bases and J lost 3; bases outside the gene matches: 8. Germline CDR1 SQVTM, CDR2 ANQGSEA. Here the CDR3 DNA reads TGCAGCGTTACTAGCGGGGGGCCACTCCTCTACGAGCAGTACTTC. Translated, it gives CSVTSGGPLLYEQYF.

A few counts support this clone. The chain couples TRBV7-9 to TRBJ1-1, with 7 bases that match TRBD1. Germline V gene sequence: CDR1 SEHNR, CDR2 FQNEAQ (reference sequence). This CDR3 has 15 residues. Unmatched junction bases numbered 7, after V lost 5 bases and J lost 1 base. The CDR3 protein is CASSGPTGSNTEAFF. The CDR3 DNA follows: TGTGCCAGCAGCGGTCCGACAGGGTCGAACACTGAAGCTTTCTTT.

The gene calls are TRBV7-3 and TRBJ2-2; 10 bases are a match to TRBD2. The CDR3 covers 16 residues. Germline CDR1 is SGHTA and CDR2 is FQGTGA. V gave up 5 bases and J gave up 1 base; unmatched junction bases: 4. In DNA form, the CDR3 reads TGTGCCAGCAGCCCCTCTAGCGGGGGGAACACCGGGGAGCTGTTTTTT. It is translated as CASSPSSGGNTGELFF. Filled out from reference TRBV7-3 and TRBJ2-2, the complete variable domain reads GAGVSQTPSNKVTEKGKYVELRCDPISGHTALYWYRQSLGQGPEFLIYFQGTGAADDSGLPNDRFFAVRPEGSVSTLKIQRTERGDSAVYLCASSPSSGGNTGELFFGEGSRLTVL.

The table lists this clone with a few counts. The sample holds other DNA sequences that translate to the same CDR3. CDR3 coding DNA: TGTGCCAGCAGTTTAGGGGGACAGGGGCCCTATGGCTACACCTTC. This translates into CASSLGGQGPYGYTF. This sequence joins TRBV28 and TRBJ1-2; the match to TRBD1 covers 10 bases. With 2 bases clipped from V and 4 bases from J, the junction kept 4 bases outside the gene matches. The CDR3 loop spans 15 amino acids. The V gene's germline CDR1 is MDHEN and CDR2 SYDVKM.

In this sample, this clone turned up a few times. The genes are TRBV5-1 and TRBJ1-1; D is possibly TRBD1 (6 bases). Trimming removed 3 bases from V and 3 bases from J, with 18 bases in between. The CDR3 is 16 residues long. The V gene's germline CDR1 is SGHRS and CDR2 YFSETQ. The CDR3 DNA sequence: TGCGCCAGCAGCTCGGACAGTTTGAGGGGTTACACTGAAGCTTTCTTT. Encoded protein: CASSSDSLRGYTEAFF.

Here the CDR3 DNA reads TGTGCCAGCAGCCTACTGGGGTCGGGACTTCAGTACTTC. Its protein product is CASSLLGSGLQYF. The genes are TRBV7-3 and TRBJ2-5, with D perhaps TRBD2 (6 bases). This CDR3 region has 13 residues. Germline V gives CDR1 SGHTA, CDR2 FQGTGA. V was pared by 5 bases and J by 11 bases, with 18 bases between.

V usage is TRBV2 and J usage is TRBJ1-1, with 7 bases aligning to TRBD1. Germline loops: CDR1 SNHLY, CDR2 FYNNEI. Losses at the gene ends were 7 bases for V and 5 bases for J; bases not matched to a gene: 4. The CDR3 consists of 12 residues. The CDR3 DNA is TGTGCCAGCACGACAGGGCGGACTGAAGCTTTCTTT. Its translation: CASTTGRTEAFF.

The rearrangement uses TRBV20-1 and TRBJ1-1; 7 bases are a match to TRBD1. Germline-derived CDR1 and CDR2 are DFQATT and SNEGSKA (reference sequence). The CDR3 is made up of 11 amino acids. CDR3 sequence: CARQGNTEAFF. In nucleotides, the CDR3 is TGCGCCAGACAGGGAAACACTGAAGCTTTCTTT.

This clone came up a few times. Other nucleotide sequences in the sample specify the same CDR3. The chain recombines TRBV7-2 with TRBJ1-1; TRBD1 aligns across 8 bases. J lost 0 bases, V lost 5 bases, and 5 bases had no gene match. This CDR3 is 15 amino acids long. Germline values: CDR1 SGHTA, CDR2 FQGNSA. The CDR3 region is CASSPRTGMNTEAFF. The CDR3 DNA reads as TGTGCCAGCAGCCCGAGGACAGGGATGAACACTGAAGCTTTCTTT.

This clone was seen only a few times. The gene calls are TRBV7-2 and TRBJ1-1; tentative D call: TRBD1 (5 bases). V lost 1 base and J 7 bases, leaving 16 bases between the germline ends. Germline V CDR1 and CDR2: SGHTA, FQGNSA. The CDR3 loop spans 15 amino acids. In nucleotides, the CDR3 is TGTGCCAGCAGCTTAGAGCGGCAGGGTAAGGGTGAAGCTTTCTTT. It codes for CASSLERQGKGEAFF.

This chain joins TRBV5-1 and TRBJ2-2, with D perhaps TRBD1 (6 bases). Germline CDR1 is SGHRS and CDR2 is YFSETQ. The V and J ends lost 4 bases and 6 bases respectively, with 16 bases between them. The CDR3 has 15 residues. The CDR3 is CASSPRTAPAGELFF. The CDR3 DNA sequence: TGCGCCAGCAGCCCCAGGACAGCCCCCGCCGGGGAGCTGTTTTTT. The full variable domain, in which reference TRBV5-1 and TRBJ2-2 provide the parts outside the CDR3, is KAGVTQTPRYLIKTRGQQVTLSCSPISGHRSVSWYQQTPGQGLQFLFEYFSETQRNKGNFPGRFSGRQFSNSRSEMNVSTLELGDSALYLCASSPRTAPAGELFFGEGSRLTVL.